Below, 32 T cell receptor beta chains from the same sample are listed, as sequenced in a study of blood T cell repertoires in COVID-19. The protocol was immunoSEQ multiplex PCR, while the TCRdb copy is restricted to in-frame clones and leaves out a portion. The sample yields around 140,000 clones, 75% to 90% seen once. Sequencing used peripheral blood. The source of these receptors is a man aged 45-60 years with active COVID-19.

The V gene is TRBV7-9, the J gene TRBJ1-1; D call uncertain. This CDR3 comprises 15 residues. Per the germline V gene, CDR1 is SEHNR and CDR2 is FQNEAQ (reference sequence). Trimming stripped 6 bases from V and 4 bases from J, with 18 bases between. CDR3 protein: CASRPPNPGGTEAFF. The DNA for the CDR3 is TGTGCCAGCAGACCCCCAAACCCCGGAGGCACTGAAGCTTTCTTT.

The chain uses TRBV21-1 and TRBJ1-4; TRBD1, the table's D call, was not compared with the DNA. TRBV21-1 is classified as a pseudogene. There are 14 residues in the CDR3. CDR3 sequence reads: CASIRGRVNEILFF. The CDR3 bases are TGTGCCAGCATAAGGGGGCGCGTAAATGAAATACTGTTTTTT.

This chain links TRBV6-5 with TRBJ1-3, with 8 bases fitting TRBD1. Germline CDR1 and CDR2: MNHEY and SVGAGI. Losses at the gene ends were 8 bases for V and 4 bases for J; bases not matched to a gene: 7. The CDR3 covers 14 residues. This chain's CDR3 is CASALTGAGNTIYF. As DNA, the CDR3 is TGTGCCAGCGCATTGACAGGGGCCGGAAACACCATATATTTT.

V gene TRBV12-3 or TRBV12-4 combines with J gene TRBJ1-2; D might be TRBD1 (5 bases). The ends were cut back, 6 bases at V and 5 bases at J, with 10 bases in the middle. The CDR3 is 12 residues long. This CDR3 reads CASSSPGYGYTF. The CDR3 DNA reads TGTGCCAGCAGCAGTCCAGGGTATGGCTACACCTTC.

This sequence joins TRBV6-6 and TRBJ1-1; 8 bases map to TRBD1. CDR1 MNHNY and CDR2 SVGAGI come from the germline V gene (reference sequence). The CDR3 loop spans 14 amino acids. Trimming at V came to 0 bases and at J to 11 bases, leaving 8 bases not matched to a gene. The CDR3 here is CASSYSGQGGQAFF. CDR3 sequence (DNA): TGTGCCAGCAGTTACTCCGGACAGGGCGGACAGGCTTTCTTT.

The genes are TRBV19 and TRBJ2-1, with a tentative D call TRBD1 (7 bases). V shed 6 bases and J shed 4 bases, with 19 bases lying between them. The germline gives CDR1 LNHDA, CDR2 SQIVND (reference sequence). The CDR3 is made up of 16 amino acids. The CDR3 protein is CASRSGGTVLYNEQFF. The DNA of the CDR3 is TGTGCCAGTAGGTCCGGAGGGACAGTACTTTACAATGAGCAGTTCTTC.

The chain employs TRBV2 and TRBJ2-4, with 7 bases identical to TRBD2. Germline-derived CDR1 and CDR2 are SNHLY and FYNNEI. The CDR3 loop spans 17 amino acids. V gave up 2 bases and J gave up 0 bases; unmatched junction bases: 7. CDR3 in amino acids: CASSEWGREGAKNIQYF. In DNA form, the CDR3 reads TGTGCCAGCAGTGAATGGGGCAGGGAGGGAGCCAAAAACATTCAGTACTTC.

The chain is built from TRBV7-2 and TRBJ2-3; the match to TRBD1 covers 7 bases. The germline CDR1 and CDR2 sequences are SGHTA and FQGNSA. V trimming: 0 bases; J trimming: 6 bases; junction bases outside the gene matches: 12. The CDR3 runs 17 residues. The CDR3 DNA follows: TGTGCCAGCAGCTTAGCCCCCATACAGGGGCGGCGGGATACGCAGTATTTT. Residues: CASSLAPIQGRRDTQYF.

The chain links TRBV5-1 to TRBJ2-5; possibly TRBD2 for D (6 bases). This CDR3 is 14 amino acids long. Trimming took off 0 bases at V and 5 bases at J, with 11 bases between the two ends. Germline CDR1 and CDR2: SGHRS and YFSETQ. The CDR3 nucleotides read TGCGCCAGCAGCTTGGCGGGCAGCGGGGAGACCCAGTACTTC. Translated, it gives CASSLAGSGETQYF.

This clone occurred once. The chain couples TRBV5-4 to TRBJ1-2; possibly TRBD1 for D (6 bases). The ends were cut back, 1 base at V and 5 bases at J, with 12 bases in the middle. The CDR3 loop spans 14 amino acids. The germline gives CDR1 SGHNT, CDR2 YYREEE (reference sequence). Here the CDR3 DNA reads TGTGCCAGCAGCTTGAGCGGGGGCGATTATGGCTACACCTTC. Amino acid sequence: CASSLSGGDYGYTF.

V gene TRBV23-1 combines with J gene TRBJ1-5, with TRBD1 matching over 10 bases. TRBV23-1 is classed as an ORF, of uncertain function. The CDR3 contains 19 residues. Germline trimming cut 2 bases from V and 0 bases from J; bases unmatched to any gene: 10. The CDR3 DNA is TGCGCCAGCAGTCAAGCACCGGGACAGGGGCGCTATAGCAATCAGCCCCAGCATTTT. Translated, it gives CASSQAPGQGRYSNQPQHF.

The V call is TRBV20-1, the J call TRBJ2-3; 7 bases match TRBD2. The CDR3 sequence is 14 residues long. J was trimmed by 2 bases and V by 3 bases; bases with no gene match: 5. The V gene's germline CDR1 is DFQATT and CDR2 SNEGSKA (reference sequence). The CDR3, as DNA: TGCAGTGCTAGTTCTAGCGGATACACAGATACGCAGTATTTT. Protein: CSASSSGYTDTQYF.

The V call is TRBV9, the J call TRBJ2-3; 7 nucleotides match TRBD1. The V and J ends lost 6 bases and 4 bases, in that order; junction bases with no gene match: 8. The CDR3 has 14 amino acids. The germline CDR1 and CDR2 sequences are SGDLS and YYNGEE. CDR3 loop: CASTNRQGADTQYF. CDR3 DNA: TGTGCCAGCACCAACAGACAGGGCGCAGATACGCAGTATTTT.

The chain uses TRBV12-5 and TRBJ2-1, with unresolved D. Trimming left V 7 bases short and J 4 bases short, with 8 bases between. Germline lookup yields CDR1 LGHNT and CDR2 FRNRAP. The CDR3 sequence is 12 residues long. The CDR3 sequence is CASAIDYNEQFF. The CDR3 DNA reads TGTGCTAGTGCTATAGATTACAATGAGCAGTTCTTC.

The chain uses TRBV18 and TRBJ2-5; D call uncertain. Germline V gives CDR1 KGHSH, CDR2 LQKENI. CDR3 length equals 14 residues. V was cut by 2 bases and J by 9 bases, with 16 bases left in between. The CDR3 loop is CASSPTAAPVAQYF. In nucleotides, the CDR3 is TGTGCCAGCTCACCAACTGCCGCTCCCGTGGCCCAGTACTTC.

The V gene is TRBV5-6, the J gene TRBJ2-7; 8 bases are a match to TRBD2. With V trimmed by 5 bases and J by 5 bases, 9 bases remained unmatched. Looked up from germline, CDR1 is SGHDT and CDR2 is YYEEEE. The CDR3 spans 14 residues. In DNA, the CDR3 is TGTGCCAGCAGGCTCCGGGGGGGCCGTGACGAGCAGTACTTC. Encoded protein: CASRLRGGRDEQYF. Combining the CDR3 with reference TRBV5-6 and TRBJ2-7 gives the whole variable domain DAGVTQSPTHLIKTRGQQVTLRCSPKSGHDTVSWYQQALGQGPQFIFQYYEEEERQRGNFPDRFSGHQFPNYSSELNVNALLLGDSALYLCASRLRGGRDEQYFGPGTRLTVT.

This clone has only one observation. The rearrangement links TRBV7-2 to TRBJ1-5, with D unresolved. Trimming took off 2 bases at V and 0 bases at J, with 8 bases between the two ends. Germline V gene sequence: CDR1 SGHTA, CDR2 FQGNSA. The CDR3 is made up of 15 amino acids. The CDR3 reads CASSLSGYSNQPQHF. The CDR3, as DNA: TGTGCCAGCAGCTTAAGCGGGTATAGCAATCAGCCCCAGCATTTT.

V usage is TRBV10-3 and J usage is TRBJ2-2; possibly TRBD1 for D (5 bases). Germline loops: CDR1 ENHRY, CDR2 SYGVKD. The CDR3 spans 14 residues. With 6 bases removed from V and 1 base from J, the gap between germline ends came to 9 bases. CDR3 sequence reads: CAIRAQVNTGELFF. The CDR3 nucleotides are TGTGCCATCAGAGCACAGGTGAACACCGGGGAGCTGTTTTTT.

The chain joins TRBV12-3 or TRBV12-4 to TRBJ1-1; D is unclear. The CDR3 extends over 12 amino acids. Deletions cut 8 bases from V and 2 bases from J, with 9 bases between. Here the CDR3 DNA reads TGTGCCAGCGGCAGGCGAAACACTGAAGCTTTCTTT. Residues: CASGRRNTEAFF.

The chain recombines TRBV2 with TRBJ1-2; 7 nucleotides align to TRBD1. This CDR3 contains 13 residues. V lost 7 bases, J lost 2 bases, and 4 bases stayed unmatched. Looked up from germline, CDR1 is SNHLY and CDR2 is FYNNEI. This CDR3 reads CASNRDRNYGYTF. As DNA, the CDR3 is TGTGCCAGCAACCGGGACAGAAACTATGGCTACACCTTC.

DNA of the CDR3: TGTGCCAGTAGTATAGCGTGGGACAGGAAGTACGAGCAGTACTTC. Amino acid sequence: CASSIAWDRKYEQYF. The chain couples TRBV19 to TRBJ2-7; 8 bases are shared with TRBD1. Looked up from germline, CDR1 is LNHDA and CDR2 is SQIVND (reference sequence). The V gene end was trimmed by 1 base and the J gene end by 4 bases; junction bases not matched to a gene: 6. This CDR3 contains 15 residues. The full variable domain, in which reference TRBV19 and TRBJ2-7 provide the parts outside the CDR3, is DGGITQSPKYLFRKEGQNVTLSCEQNLNHDAMYWYRQDPGQGLRLIYYSQIVNDFQKGDIAEGYSVSREKKESFPLTVTSAQKNPTAFYLCASSIAWDRKYEQYFGPGTRLTVT.

As DNA, the CDR3 is TGTGCCAGCAGGCCGGGGCAGGGGTACGAGCAGTACTTC. Its protein product is CASRPGQGYEQYF. This chain links TRBV28 with TRBJ2-7; D might be TRBD1 (6 bases). Germline assignment: CDR1 MDHEN and CDR2 SYDVKM. This CDR3 has 13 amino acids. The ends were cut back, 6 bases at V and 4 bases at J, with 13 bases in the middle.

This clone was counted a few times. The same CDR3 arises from other DNA sequences in this sample as well. J is TRBJ2-1 and V is TRBV9; possible D gene TRBD2, 6 bases. V was clipped by 3 bases and J by 6 bases, with 7 bases between them. This CDR3 is 12 amino acids long. Germline lookup yields CDR1 SGDLS and CDR2 YYNGEE. The chain's CDR3 is CASSAGVNEQFF. CDR3 nucleotides: TGTGCCAGCAGCGCGGGGGTCAATGAGCAGTTCTTC.

V and J are TRBV6-5 and TRBJ1-2, with D tentatively TRBD1 (5 bases). The V gene lost 2 bases and the J gene lost 0 bases, with 10 bases spanning the gap. The CDR3 runs to 15 residues. Germline V CDR1 and CDR2: MNHEY, SVGAGI. This CDR3 reads CASSYRGAANYGYTF. In DNA, the CDR3 is TGTGCCAGCAGTTACAGGGGCGCCGCTAACTATGGCTACACCTTC.

V and J are TRBV2 and TRBJ1-1; D is perhaps TRBD1 (5 bases). V was pared by 0 bases and J by 4 bases, with 9 bases between. The CDR3 extends over 14 amino acids. Germline CDR1 reads SNHLY; CDR2 reads FYNNEI. The CDR3 DNA reads as TGTGCCAGCAGTGAAGCGCTACAGGCCACTGAAGCTTTCTTT. The encoded protein is CASSEALQATEAFF.

The rearrangement joins TRBV29-1 to TRBJ1-2, with TRBD1 as a possible D gene (5 bases). Trimming shortened V by 1 base and J by 5 bases, and 14 bases separated the two germline ends. The germline gives CDR1 SQVTM, CDR2 ANQGSEA. There are 14 residues in the CDR3. The CDR3 region has the DNA TGCAGCGTTGAAGCTTTACAGGTTGATTATGGCTACACCTTC. This gives the protein CSVEALQVDYGYTF.

This chain links TRBV7-2 with TRBJ2-5; 9 bases agree with TRBD2. CDR3 length equals 15 residues. V dropped 0 bases and J dropped 4; count of bases not matched to a gene: 3. CDR1 is SGHTA and CDR2 is FQGNSA in the germline V gene. CDR3 nucleotide sequence: TGTGCCAGCAGCTTAGCTGGACTAGCGTTAGAGACCCAGTACTTC. This encodes CASSLAGLALETQYF.

The CDR3 bases are TGTGCCAGCAGCGGCGAGAGGTTCGGGCGGGCTGAAGCTTTCTTT. The encoded protein is CASSGERFGRAEAFF. This chain uses TRBV7-9 with TRBJ1-1; D is unresolved. This CDR3 contains 15 residues. Deletions cut 5 bases from V and 6 bases from J, with 19 bases between. CDR1 and CDR2 from the germline V gene are SEHNR and FQNEAQ (reference sequence).

This clone was observed a few times. The chain carries TRBV19 and TRBJ1-5, with D tentatively TRBD1 (6 bases). This CDR3 region has 14 residues. Trimming removed 7 bases from V and 1 base from J, with 11 bases in between. CDR1 and CDR2 from the germline V gene are LNHDA and SQIVND (reference sequence). The CDR3 DNA reads TGTGCCAGTACCGGGCAGGGGAGCAATCAGCCCCAGCATTTT. Translation: CASTGQGSNQPQHF.

This clone has just one count. V and J are TRBV5-6 and TRBJ1-3, with D hard to call. The V gene lost 4 bases and the J gene lost 1 base, with 15 bases spanning the gap. Germline V CDR1 and CDR2: SGHDT, YYEEEE. The CDR3 sequence is 16 residues long. Here the CDR3 reads CASSPALTGSGNTIYF. In nucleotides, the CDR3 is TGTGCCAGCAGCCCGGCTTTAACGGGGTCTGGAAACACCATATATTTT.

The V gene is TRBV4-2, the J gene TRBJ2-3, with 7 bases lining up with TRBD2. CDR1 and CDR2 (germline): LGHNA, YNFKEQ. Trimming cost V 2 bases and J 2 bases; bases outside gene matches: 7. The CDR3 runs to 16 residues. The CDR3: CASSQWASGLTDTQYF. CDR3 coding DNA: TGTGCCAGCAGCCAATGGGCTAGCGGTCTCACAGATACGCAGTATTTT.

The chain joins TRBV15 to TRBJ2-3; 8 bases are a match to TRBD1. J was trimmed by 4 bases and V by 0 bases; bases with no gene match: 0. The length of the CDR3 is 14 residues. Per germline, CDR1 LNHNV and CDR2 YYDKDF (reference sequence). The CDR3 sequence: CATSRDRGPDTQYF. CDR3 nucleotides: TGTGCCACCAGCAGAGACAGGGGGCCAGATACGCAGTATTTT.